A selection of T cell receptor beta chains follows, all from one sample in a study of blood T cell repertoires in COVID-19. Measured with immunoSEQ multiplex PCR; TCRdb has only the in-frame clones, and not every one. The data show about 160,000 clones, approximately 84% seen once. The specimen was peripheral blood. All receptors derive from a woman older than 75 with acute or convalescent COVID-19. Both conserved end residues are part of each CDR3. The D gene is left open where the match is weak.

j_gene: TRBJ2-1
d_gene: TRBD1
v_gene: TRBV7-9
CDR3aa: CASMTGQQGQFF

j_gene: TRBJ2-1
d_gene: -
v_gene: TRBV7-9
CDR3aa: CASTFSTNEQFF

j_gene: TRBJ1-1
d_gene: TRBD1
v_gene: TRBV9
CDR3aa: CASSLRDRGPTEAFF

j_gene: TRBJ1-1
d_gene: -
v_gene: TRBV28
CDR3aa: CASSSPSVTNTEAFF

j_gene: TRBJ1-1
d_gene: -
v_gene: TRBV19
CDR3aa: CASSIAGTEAFF

j_gene: TRBJ2-1
d_gene: TRBD1
v_gene: TRBV11-2
CDR3aa: CASSPRQGTYNEQFF

j_gene: TRBJ1-1
d_gene: TRBD1
v_gene: TRBV7-2
CDR3aa: CASSLDRMNTEAFF

j_gene: TRBJ2-7
d_gene: -
v_gene: TRBV4-1
CDR3aa: CASSQGQGSTYEQYF

j_gene: TRBJ1-1
d_gene: TRBD1
v_gene: TRBV11-1
CDR3aa: CASSLVQGVISEAFF

j_gene: TRBJ1-5
d_gene: -
v_gene: TRBV4-1
CDR3aa: CASSQAAGGNQPQHF

j_gene: TRBJ1-5
d_gene: -
v_gene: TRBV10-3
CDR3aa: CAISESGTGRNQPQHF

j_gene: TRBJ1-1
d_gene: TRBD1
v_gene: TRBV11-2
CDR3aa: CASSFGQGAGEAFF

j_gene: TRBJ2-7
d_gene: TRBD2
v_gene: TRBV20-1
CDR3aa: CSASKTSGSYEQYF

j_gene: TRBJ2-1
d_gene: TRBD2
v_gene: TRBV28
CDR3aa: CASSLGGSGSPYNEQFF

j_gene: TRBJ1-6
d_gene: TRBD1
v_gene: TRBV15
CDR3aa: CATSREVGTGYNSPLHF

j_gene: TRBJ1-2
d_gene: TRBD1
v_gene: TRBV7-2
CDR3aa: CASSPRQGSYGYTF

j_gene: TRBJ1-5
d_gene: -
v_gene: TRBV12-3/TRBV12-4
CDR3aa: CASSLEGTQPQHF

j_gene: TRBJ2-3
d_gene: -
v_gene: TRBV21-1
CDR3aa: CASSGEKGVYTQYF

j_gene: TRBJ2-7
d_gene: TRBD2
v_gene: TRBV5-4
CDR3aa: CASSLVPSGTYEQYF

j_gene: TRBJ2-7
d_gene: -
v_gene: TRBV2
CDR3aa: CASSDRGLSYEQYF

j_gene: TRBJ2-7
d_gene: -
v_gene: TRBV28
CDR3aa: CASSSLETGSEQYF

j_gene: TRBJ2-7
d_gene: -
v_gene: TRBV6-2/TRBV6-3
CDR3aa: CASSFTSIQGGEQYF

j_gene: TRBJ2-7
d_gene: TRBD1
v_gene: TRBV10-1
CDR3aa: CASSKDREPYEQYF

j_gene: TRBJ1-6
d_gene: -
v_gene: TRBV10-2
CDR3aa: CASSDDTDNSPLHF

j_gene: TRBJ1-4
d_gene: -
v_gene: TRBV5-1
CDR3aa: CASSLGRRETNEKLFF

j_gene: TRBJ2-7
d_gene: TRBD1
v_gene: TRBV5-4
CDR3aa: CASSVTGGEQYF